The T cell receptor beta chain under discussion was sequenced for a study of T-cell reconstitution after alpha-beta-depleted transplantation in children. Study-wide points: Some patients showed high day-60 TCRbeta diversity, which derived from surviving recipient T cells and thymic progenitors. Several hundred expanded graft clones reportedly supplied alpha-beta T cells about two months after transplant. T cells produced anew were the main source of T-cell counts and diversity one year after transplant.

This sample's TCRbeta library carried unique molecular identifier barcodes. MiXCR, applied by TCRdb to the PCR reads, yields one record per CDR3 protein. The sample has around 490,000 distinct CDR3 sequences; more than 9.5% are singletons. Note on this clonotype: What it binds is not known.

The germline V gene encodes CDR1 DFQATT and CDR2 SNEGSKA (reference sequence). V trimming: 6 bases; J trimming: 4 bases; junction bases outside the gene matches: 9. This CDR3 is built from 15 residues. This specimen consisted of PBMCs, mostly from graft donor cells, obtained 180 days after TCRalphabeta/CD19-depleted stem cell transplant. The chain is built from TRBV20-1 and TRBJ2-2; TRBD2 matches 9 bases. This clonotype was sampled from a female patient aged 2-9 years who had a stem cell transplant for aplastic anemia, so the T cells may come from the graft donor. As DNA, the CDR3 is TGCAGTGCCCTGGGCGGGAGGGCAAGCACCGGGGAGCTGTTTTTT. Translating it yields CSALGGRASTGELFF.